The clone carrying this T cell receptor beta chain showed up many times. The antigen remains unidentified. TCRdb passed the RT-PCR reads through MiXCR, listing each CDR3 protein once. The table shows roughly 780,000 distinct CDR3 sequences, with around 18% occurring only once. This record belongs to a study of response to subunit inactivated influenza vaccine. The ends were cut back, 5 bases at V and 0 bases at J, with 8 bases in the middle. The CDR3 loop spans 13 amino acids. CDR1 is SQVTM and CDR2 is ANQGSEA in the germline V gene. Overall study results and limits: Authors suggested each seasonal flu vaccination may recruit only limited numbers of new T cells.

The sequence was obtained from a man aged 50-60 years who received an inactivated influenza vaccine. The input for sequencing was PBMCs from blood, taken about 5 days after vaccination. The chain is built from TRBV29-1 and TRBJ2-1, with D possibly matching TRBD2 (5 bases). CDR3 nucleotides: TGCAGCGTTTCGGGGAGCTCCTACAATGAGCAGTTCTTC. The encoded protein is CSVSGSSYNEQFF.